This TCR beta chain was retrieved from a study of T cell responses to AZD1222 COVID-19 vaccine. Clones were sequenced by immunoSEQ multiplex PCR, and TCRdb holds only the in-frame ones, with some missing. Here the sample spans around 120,000 clones, 70% to 85% being singletons. The germline V and J ends were trimmed by 7 bases and 2 bases, with 19 bases remaining between them. The CDR3 is 16 residues long. The germline gives CDR1 MNHEY, CDR2 SMNVEV (reference sequence). V is TRBV27 and J is TRBJ2-3; perhaps TRBD1 as D (6 bases). Source: peripheral blood, taken on day 0 of AZD1222 vaccination. The sequence was obtained from an adult in good health. CDR3: CASNHPPGHFTDTQYF. The CDR3 DNA follows: TGTGCCAGCAACCACCCCCCGGGACATTTCACAGATACGCAGTATTTT.